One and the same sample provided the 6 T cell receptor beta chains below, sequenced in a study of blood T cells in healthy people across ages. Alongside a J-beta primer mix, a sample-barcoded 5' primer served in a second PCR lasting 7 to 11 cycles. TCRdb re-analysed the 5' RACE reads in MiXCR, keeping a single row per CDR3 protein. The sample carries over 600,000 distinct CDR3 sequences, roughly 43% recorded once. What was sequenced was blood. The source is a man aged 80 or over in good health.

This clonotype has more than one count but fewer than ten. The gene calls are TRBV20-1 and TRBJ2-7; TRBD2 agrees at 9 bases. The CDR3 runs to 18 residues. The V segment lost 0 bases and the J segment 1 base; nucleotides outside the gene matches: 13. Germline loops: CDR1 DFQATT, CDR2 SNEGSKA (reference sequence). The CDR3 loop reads CSARDPFLRGRGSYEQYF. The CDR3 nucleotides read TGCAGTGCTAGAGATCCGTTCTTGCGCGGGAGGGGGTCCTACGAGCAGTACTTC.

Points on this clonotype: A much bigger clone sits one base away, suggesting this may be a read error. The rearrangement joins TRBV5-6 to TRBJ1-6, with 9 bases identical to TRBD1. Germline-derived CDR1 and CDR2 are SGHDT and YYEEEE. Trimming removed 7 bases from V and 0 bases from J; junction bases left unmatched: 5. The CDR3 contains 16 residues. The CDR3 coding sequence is TGTGCCAGCGGGGACAGGGCCCGCTCCTATAATTCACCCCTCCACTTT. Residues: CASGDRARSYNSPLHF.

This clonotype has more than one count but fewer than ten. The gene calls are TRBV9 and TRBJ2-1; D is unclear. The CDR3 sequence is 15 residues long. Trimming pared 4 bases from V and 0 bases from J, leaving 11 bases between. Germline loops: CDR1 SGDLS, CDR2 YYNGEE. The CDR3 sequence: CASSSITNSYNEQFF. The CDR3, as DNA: TGTGCCAGCAGCAGTATAACAAACTCCTACAATGAGCAGTTCTTC. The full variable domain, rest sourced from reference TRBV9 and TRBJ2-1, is DSGVTQTPKHLITATGQRVTLRCSPRSGDLSVYWYQQSLDQGLQFLIQYYNGEERAKGNILERFSAQQFPDLHSELNLSSLELGDSALYFCASSSITNSYNEQFFGPGTRLTVL.

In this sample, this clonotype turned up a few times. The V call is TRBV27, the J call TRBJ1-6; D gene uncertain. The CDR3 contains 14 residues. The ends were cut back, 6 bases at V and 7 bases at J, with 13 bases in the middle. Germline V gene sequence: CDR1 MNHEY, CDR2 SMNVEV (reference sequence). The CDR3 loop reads CASRSVFSNSPLHF. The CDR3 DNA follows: TGTGCCAGCAGATCTGTTTTCAGCAATTCACCCCTCCACTTT.

CDR3 DNA: TGCAGTGCCCTTAGCGGAGAGGGCACAGATACGCAGTATTTT. Amino acids: CSALSGEGTDTQYF. The rearrangement joins TRBV20-1 to TRBJ2-3; D may be TRBD2 (6 bases). The germline gives CDR1 DFQATT, CDR2 SNEGSKA (reference sequence). V was shortened by 6 bases and J by 1 base, with 14 bases between the two germline ends. This CDR3 region has 14 residues.

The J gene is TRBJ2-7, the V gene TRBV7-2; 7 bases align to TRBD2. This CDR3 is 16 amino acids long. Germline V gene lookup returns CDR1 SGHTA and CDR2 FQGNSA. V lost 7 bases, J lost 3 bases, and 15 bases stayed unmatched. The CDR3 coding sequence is TGTGCCAGCACTTCAGAGCGGGGCGCCGCCCTCTACGAGCAGTACTTC. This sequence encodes CASTSERGAALYEQYF.